The 29 T cell receptor beta chains in this list originate from one sample, sequenced in a study of control samples from healthy donors and cancer patients. The repertoire was sequenced with immunoSEQ multiplex PCR; TCRdb's copy has only in-frame clones and lacks some. The table has tens of thousands of clones, around 87% seen once. Sequenced: PBMCs. The source of these receptors is a woman aged 55-75 years with lung cancer.

The genes are TRBV29-1 and TRBJ2-3; either TRBD1 or TRBD2 may supply D (5 bases each). The CDR3 is 14 amino acids. The germline V and J ends were trimmed by 1 base and 3 bases, with 11 bases remaining between them. Germline loops: CDR1 SQVTM, CDR2 ANQGSEA. DNA of the CDR3: TGCAGCGTTGAAGGGGGCCGGGGAACAGATACGCAGTATTTT. It is translated as CSVEGGRGTDTQYF.

This clone was observed once. The rearrangement links TRBV5-1 to TRBJ1-1, with TRBD1 identical over 8 bases. V shed 3 bases and J 11 bases; nucleotides not matched to a gene: 9. The CDR3 is 13 residues long. Germline CDR1 and CDR2: SGHRS and YFSETQ. The CDR3 DNA reads TGCGCCAGCAGCTGGGAGGGATGGGACAGGGCTTTCTTT. It translates to CASSWEGWDRAFF.

The J gene is TRBJ2-3, the V gene TRBV6-5, with D hard to call. Germline CDR1 MNHEY, CDR2 SVGAGI. The V end was cut by 8 bases, the J end by 2 bases, with 14 bases between. The CDR3 contains 14 residues. The CDR3 sequence: CASRARPLTDTQYF. DNA of the CDR3: TGTGCCAGCCGGGCGAGACCTCTCACAGATACGCAGTATTTT.

As for this clone: Other DNA sequences in the same sample also yield this CDR3. This chain links TRBV18 with TRBJ1-2, with TRBD1 as a possible D gene (5 bases). Trimming shortened V by 6 bases and J by 2 bases, and 10 bases separated the two germline ends. Germline CDR1 KGHSH, CDR2 LQKENI. This CDR3 spans 13 amino acids. The CDR3 is CASSPDRNYGYTF. The CDR3 DNA is TGTGCCAGCTCCCCCGACAGAAACTATGGCTACACCTTC.

The genes are TRBV6-5 and TRBJ2-3; no firm D call. This CDR3 spans 13 amino acids. Deletions cut 6 bases from V and 2 bases from J, with 9 bases between. The germline V gene has CDR1 MNHEY and CDR2 SVGAGI. The DNA of the CDR3 is TGTGCCAGCAGCTGGCGGCTCACAGATACGCAGTATTTT. This encodes CASSWRLTDTQYF.

This rearrangement joins TRBV5-1 to TRBJ2-1; either TRBD1 or TRBD2 may supply D (6 bases each). The CDR3 totals 15 residues. Per germline, CDR1 SGHRS and CDR2 YFSETQ. Trimming took 0 bases from V and 2 from J, leaving 9 bases between them. CDR3 amino acids: CASSLGGAPYNEQFF. The CDR3 bases are TGCGCCAGCAGCTTGGGGGGGGCACCCTACAATGAGCAGTTCTTC.

The chain uses TRBV5-1 and TRBJ1-1, with D perhaps matching TRBD1 (6 bases). Germline V gene data show CDR1 as SGHRS and CDR2 as YFSETQ. The CDR3 runs to 17 residues. V lost 0 bases and J 8 bases, leaving 23 bases between the germline ends. CDR3 sequence (DNA): TGCGCCAGCAGCTTGGAGGGTATAGGGACACCTTTAGGGGAAGCTTTCTTT. Its protein product is CASSLEGIGTPLGEAFF.

DNA of the CDR3: TGTGCCAGCAGTGAGTACAGAGAGCAGTTCTTC. This sequence encodes CASSEYREQFF. V gene TRBV6-1 combines with J gene TRBJ2-1; D remains unclear. Germline V gene data show CDR1 as MNHNS and CDR2 as SASEGT. The CDR3 has 11 amino acids. V was shortened by 3 bases and J by 10 bases, with 7 bases between the two germline ends.

This rearrangement joins TRBV12-3 or TRBV12-4 to TRBJ1-5; perhaps TRBD1 as D (5 bases). The CDR3 consists of 13 residues. Between the trimmed V and J ends, which lost 7 bases and 4 bases, there was a span of 11 bases. The CDR3 here is CASKGTGNQPQHF. CDR3 bases: TGTGCCAGCAAAGGGACGGGGAATCAGCCCCAGCATTTT.

This sequence joins TRBV5-6 and TRBJ2-7; either TRBD1 or TRBD2 may fit D (6 bases each). Looked up from germline, CDR1 is SGHDT and CDR2 is YYEEEE. The V end lost 3 bases, the J end lost 4 bases, and 17 bases lay between the germline ends. This CDR3 comprises 15 residues. CDR3 DNA sequence: TGTGCCAGCAGCTGGAGGGGGACGCCTCTGTACGAGCAGTACTTC. This encodes CASSWRGTPLYEQYF.

The chain employs TRBV6-5 and TRBJ2-7, with a weak D call TRBD2 (6 bases). CDR3 size: 15 residues. The ends were cut back, 6 bases at V and 2 bases at J, with 17 bases in the middle. CDR1 is MNHEY and CDR2 is SVGAGI in the germline V gene. The CDR3 DNA reads TGTGCCAGCAGGGTTTATTGGCGGGAAACCTACGAGCAGTACTTC. It codes for CASRVYWRETYEQYF.

The chain employs TRBV28 and TRBJ1-5, with 8 bases aligning to TRBD1. CDR1 is MDHEN, CDR2 SYDVKM, per germline. The CDR3 is made up of 16 amino acids. The V segment lost 4 bases and the J segment 3 bases; nucleotides outside the gene matches: 8. This CDR3 reads CASSSRTGLDNQPQHF. The CDR3 DNA is TGTGCCAGCAGTTCCCGGACAGGGTTGGACAATCAGCCCCAGCATTTT. Looking up the rest from reference TRBV28 and TRBJ1-5 gives the full variable domain: DVKVTQSSRYLVKRTGEKVFLECVQDMDHENMFWYRQDPGLGLRLIYFSYDVKMKEKGDIPEGYSVSREKKERFSLILESASTNQTSMYLCASSSRTGLDNQPQHFGDGTRLSIL.

V gene TRBV12-3 or TRBV12-4 combines with J gene TRBJ2-1; weak D call: TRBD1 (5 bases). The CDR3 is made up of 13 amino acids. With 3 bases removed from V and 6 bases from J, the gap between germline ends came to 9 bases. The CDR3 protein is CASSFGRANEQFF. CDR3 DNA: TGTGCCAGCAGTTTCGGCAGGGCCAATGAGCAGTTCTTC.

The chain has TRBV7-9 and TRBJ1-2; no reliable D call. Germline CDR1 and CDR2: SEHNR and FQNEAQ (reference sequence). V gave up 5 bases and J gave up 7 bases, with 17 bases separating them. The CDR3 loop spans 14 amino acids. The CDR3 sequence: CASSPEVSFFGYTF. The CDR3 nucleotides read TGTGCCAGCAGCCCCGAAGTTTCATTTTTTGGCTACACCTTC.

The rearrangement uses TRBV5-4 and TRBJ1-1; the D gene is possibly TRBD1 (5 bases). The CDR3 is made up of 16 amino acids. V dropped 3 bases and J dropped 6 bases, with 21 bases sitting between them. CDR1 is SGHNT and CDR2 is YYREEE in the germline V gene (reference sequence). The CDR3 bases are TGTGCCAGCAGCTCGGCGGGGGTGGGGTTGAGCTCTGAAGCTTTCTTT. It translates to CASSSAGVGLSSEAFF.

This clone was seen once. This sequence joins TRBV15 and TRBJ2-2; D is ambiguous. The CDR3 is 16 amino acids. Germline lookup yields CDR1 LNHNV and CDR2 YYDKDF (reference sequence). V lost 3 bases, J lost 5 bases, and 16 bases lay in between. CDR3 DNA sequence: TGTGCCACCAGCAGGGATCTAATGCAGGTTACCGGGGAGCTGTTTTTT. This codes for CATSRDLMQVTGELFF.

The chain is built from TRBV7-9 and TRBJ1-1, with unresolved D. The CDR3 has 13 amino acids. The germline V and J ends were trimmed by 2 bases and 3 bases, with 7 bases remaining between them. The germline V gene has CDR1 SEHNR and CDR2 FQNEAQ (reference sequence). Here the CDR3 DNA reads TGTGCCAGCAGCTTAAATGTACACACTGAAGCTTTCTTT. Translation: CASSLNVHTEAFF.

The rearrangement uses TRBV27 and TRBJ2-3, with 9 bases that match TRBD1. Per germline, CDR1 MNHEY and CDR2 SMNVEV (reference sequence). Trimming cost V 7 bases and J 1 base; bases outside gene matches: 27. CDR3 size: 22 residues. The CDR3 spells CASKIRAAPGQGYRGRTDTQYF. The CDR3 coding sequence is TGTGCCAGCAAGATTCGAGCTGCTCCGGGACAGGGTTACCGAGGGCGCACAGATACGCAGTATTTT.

The genes are TRBV28 and TRBJ1-5; no definite D call. The CDR3 sequence is 12 residues long. Trimming cost V 3 bases and J 5 bases, with 5 bases left between them. CDR1 is MDHEN and CDR2 is SYDVKM in the germline V gene. The CDR3 DNA follows: TGTGCCAGCAGTTTGATTCATCAGCCCCAGCATTTT. It translates to CASSLIHQPQHF.

This chain links TRBV27 with TRBJ1-4; D gene unclear. This CDR3 contains 12 residues. Deletions cut 8 bases from V and 4 bases from J, with 8 bases between. Germline-derived CDR1 and CDR2 are MNHEY and SMNVEV (reference sequence). The CDR3 DNA is TGTGCCAGCGCTTCCCTTAATGAAAAACTGTTTTTT. Its protein is CASASLNEKLFF.

The chain has TRBV10-1 and TRBJ2-2; 11 nucleotides match TRBD1. This CDR3 comprises 20 residues. The germline gives CDR1 WNHNN, CDR2 SYGVQD (reference sequence). Trimming removed 0 bases from V and 2 bases from J; junction bases left unmatched: 11. The CDR3 here is CASSESIGTGGHRNTGELFF. CDR3 nucleotide sequence: TGCGCCAGCAGTGAGTCGATCGGGACAGGGGGTCACCGCAACACCGGGGAGCTGTTTTTT.

The V call is TRBV7-8, the J call TRBJ2-2, with 10 bases identical to TRBD2. The CDR3 totals 15 residues. Per germline, CDR1 SGHVS and CDR2 FQNEAQ. Unmatched junction bases numbered 1, after V lost 5 bases and J lost 1 base. CDR3 DNA: TGTGCCAGCAGCCGGACTAGCGGGAACACCGGGGAGCTGTTTTTT. This codes for CASSRTSGNTGELFF.

This chain links TRBV2 with TRBJ1-1; 8 bases agree with TRBD1. The germline CDR1 and CDR2 sequences are SNHLY and FYNNEI. The CDR3 contains 13 residues. V lost 6 bases, J lost 4 bases, and 4 bases stayed unmatched. In DNA form, the CDR3 reads TGTGCCAGCAGCTACCAGGGGGCCACTGAAGCTTTCTTT. Encoded protein: CASSYQGATEAFF. Based on the CDR3 plus reference TRBV2 and TRBJ1-1, the full variable domain is EPEVTQTPSHQVTQMGQEVILRCVPISNHLYFYWYRQILGQKVEFLVSFYNNEISEKSEIFDDQFSVERPDGSNFTLKIRSTKLEDSAMYFCASSYQGATEAFFGQGTRLTVV.

The J gene is TRBJ2-5, the V gene TRBV5-6; 10 bases are shared with TRBD1. The germline CDR1 and CDR2 sequences are SGHDT and YYEEEE. V gave up 4 bases and J gave up 7 bases; unmatched junction bases: 10. The CDR3 runs to 15 residues. The CDR3: CASSKGQGVTGTQYF. CDR3 DNA: TGTGCCAGCAGCAAAGGACAGGGGGTCACGGGGACCCAGTACTTC.

The V gene is TRBV5-1, the J gene TRBJ2-3; D is undetermined. V was clipped by 1 base and J by 4 bases, with 13 bases between them. Germline-derived CDR1 and CDR2 are SGHRS and YFSETQ. There are 15 residues in the CDR3. This CDR3 reads CASSLHVGRPDTQYF. CDR3 bases: TGCGCCAGCAGCTTGCATGTCGGGCGTCCAGATACGCAGTATTTT.

This chain uses TRBV3-1 (or the pseudogene TRBV3-2) with TRBJ1-2; no firm D call. V was pared by 4 bases and J by 0 bases, with 9 bases between. Germline-derived CDR1 and CDR2 are LGHDT and YNNKEL (reference sequence). This CDR3 spans 14 amino acids. The CDR3 spells CASSLGPSNYGYTF. In DNA, the CDR3 is TGTGCCAGCAGCCTCGGGCCCTCTAACTATGGCTACACCTTC.

This clone was counted only a few times. Written as DNA, the CDR3 is TGTGCCAGCAGCCAATCCACGGGTTTAGCCAAAAACATTCAGTACTTC. Encoded protein: CASSQSTGLAKNIQYF. The rearrangement uses TRBV14 and TRBJ2-4; D is uncertain. This CDR3 has 16 amino acids. The V end lost 2 bases, the J end lost 0 bases, and 11 bases lay between the germline ends. The V gene's germline CDR1 is SGHDN and CDR2 FVKESK.

This rearrangement joins TRBV19 to TRBJ1-5, with a tentative D call TRBD1 (5 bases). CDR3 length equals 16 residues. Per germline, CDR1 LNHDA and CDR2 SQIVND (reference sequence). With 5 bases removed from V and 5 bases from J, the gap between germline ends came to 19 bases. In nucleotides, the CDR3 is TGTGCCAGTAGTTCGACCGGGGACGTTAAGTATCAGCCCCAGCATTTT. Protein: CASSSTGDVKYQPQHF.

The chain employs TRBV25-1 and TRBJ2-7; D gene ambiguous. This CDR3 has 11 residues. Trimming cost V 4 bases and J 7 bases, with 8 bases left between them. Germline V gene data show CDR1 as MGHDK and CDR2 as SYGVNS. DNA of the CDR3: TGTGCCAGCAGTGCAGGCCCAGAGCAGTACTTC. This codes for CASSAGPEQYF.